The clone carrying this T cell receptor beta chain was seen only once. The data derive from a study of cytomegalovirus exposure and HLA in healthy donors. 60 Vbeta and 13 Jbeta primers were used in PCR. TCRdb keeps only in-frame clones here, not all; method: immunoSEQ multiplex PCR. This sample carries about 150,000 clones, just over 75% of them seen once, and the ten largest clones take about 1.5%. CDR3 length equals 15 residues. V dropped 0 bases and J dropped 5; count of bases not matched to a gene: 4. Germline V lookup: CDR1 GTSNPN, CDR2 SVGIG (reference sequence). The sequenced sample consisted of PBMCs. The genes are TRBV30 and TRBJ2-2; TRBD1 matches 9 bases. This TCR was sampled from a young woman in good health and CMV-seropositive. The CDR3 coding sequence is TGTGCCTGGAGTGTAGGACAGGGGTGGACCGGGGAGCTGTTTTTT. Translating it yields CAWSVGQGWTGELFF. Looking up the rest from reference TRBV30 and TRBJ2-2 gives the full variable domain: SQTIHQWPATLVQPVGSPLSLECTVEGTSNPNLYWYRQAAGRGLQLLFYSVGIGQISSEVPQNLSASRPQDRQFILSSKKLLLSDSGFYLCAWSVGQGWTGELFFGEGSRLTVL.